The rows below give T cell receptor beta chains drawn from one sample of a study of blood T cell repertoires in COVID-19. Libraries were prepared by immunoSEQ multiplex PCR; TCRdb keeps only in-frame clonotypes and omits some of them. The sample contains about 120,000 clones, about 90% of which appear only once. The sample taken for sequencing was peripheral blood. These receptors were taken from an older woman with acute or convalescent COVID-19. The CDR3 runs from the conserved cysteine through the conserved F or W. Fields, in order: V gene, J gene, CDR3 protein.

>TRBV11-2|TRBJ1-6
CASSYRTGGSSPLHF
>TRBV2|TRBJ2-7
CASGLAYEQYF
>TRBV25-1|TRBJ1-4
CASSQDGLLGKLFF
>TRBV28|TRBJ1-2
CASSLYTPGTDHGYTF
>TRBV28|TRBJ1-5
CASKIVGVQPQHF
>TRBV7-3|TRBJ2-5
CASSSGLAGGQETQYF
>TRBV29-1|TRBJ2-5
CSVMVGGGGQETQYF
>TRBV10-3|TRBJ1-1
CAITATGQGMNTEAFF
>TRBV5-1|TRBJ2-7
CASSRSGASYEQYF
>TRBV6-5|TRBJ2-5
CASSYSGTGGWETQYF
>TRBV11-2|TRBJ2-7
CASSRVVEQYF
>TRBV7-9|TRBJ2-2
CASSSGTSDLTGELFF
>TRBV19|TRBJ2-2
CASSGTSNTGELFF
>TRBV11-2|TRBJ1-5
CASSLVEGVGQPQHF
>TRBV5-1|TRBJ2-1
CASSRLAGDNEQFF
>TRBV30|TRBJ1-2
CAWSVAGFGYGYTF
>TRBV28|TRBJ1-1
CASSSEGLNTEAFF
>TRBV7-9|TRBJ2-3
CASSPGRDISTDTQYF
>TRBV28|TRBJ1-6
CASSLPPPGTYNSPLHF
>TRBV4-1|TRBJ1-2
CASRGFQLNYGYTF
>TRBV9|TRBJ2-4
CASSVAPGLAKNIQYF
>TRBV10-3|TRBJ2-3
CAISDEGRIADTQYF
>TRBV5-1|TRBJ2-3
CASSPGVSDTQYF
>TRBV2|TRBJ1-2
CASRPSGTTYGYTF
>TRBV5-4|TRBJ2-2
CASSLSRGSTGELFF
>TRBV10-3|TRBJ2-2
CAARGGAGTGELFF
>TRBV2|TRBJ1-6
CASSETGVINSPLHF
>TRBV29-1|TRBJ1-2
CSVGRGTAGGYTF
>TRBV7-3|TRBJ2-7
CASSLGGTGFYEQYF
>TRBV5-1|TRBJ2-5
CASSLGQGSETQYF
>TRBV10-3|TRBJ1-1
CAISDPRGGTEAFF
>TRBV5-1|TRBJ2-1
CASSPSETPLSGNEQFF
>TRBV30|TRBJ1-2
CAWSGLNYGYTF
>TRBV9|TRBJ2-7
CASSVGGLAASYEQYF